This TCR beta chain originates from a study of early T cells in non-severe SARS-CoV-2 infection. Study-level information: Bulk RNA from unsorted whole blood was sequenced; chains were unpaired.

Study-wide results and caveats: Comparison of clonotypes with VDJdb favored anti-spike CD8 responses while missing private and CD4 specificities.

cDNA molecules, individually, were tagged with unique molecular identifiers. MiXCR, run by TCRdb on the 5' RACE reads, gives a single entry per CDR3 protein. The sample yields about 59,000 distinct CDR3 sequences, under 15% seen once. The germline CDR1 and CDR2 sequences are SGHTA and FQGTGA. V shed 3 bases and J 6 bases; nucleotides not matched to a gene: 7. This CDR3 contains 15 residues. A few counts support this clonotype. Its antigen is unknown. This receptor was obtained from an adult who was a healthcare worker with PCR-confirmed SARS-CoV-2 infection or an uninfected control (not recorded which). Sequences were derived from whole blood, sampled at baseline. V gene TRBV7-3 combines with J gene TRBJ2-1; 8 nucleotides align to TRBD2. The CDR3 nucleotides are TGTGCCAGCAGCTTGGGGACTAGGAGTGTCAATGAGCAGTTCTTC. Protein: CASSLGTRSVNEQFF.